The present T cell receptor (beta chain) was sequenced within a study of T-cell reconstitution after alpha-beta-depleted transplantation in children. This clonotype occurred a few times. Its antigen remains unknown. Researchers prepared the TCRbeta library using unique molecular identifiers, the study reports. TCRdb recomputed calls from the PCR reads with MiXCR, one row per CDR3 protein. The sample records about 340,000 distinct CDR3 sequences, around 15% being singletons. The study, taken as a whole, reports: Surviving recipient T cells and thymic progenitors underlay high day-60 TCRbeta diversity in some patients. Reportedly, only several hundred clones from non-depleted graft cells drove alpha-beta T-cell counts at about two months. T-cell counts and diversity at one year following transplant were attributed mainly to newly produced T cells.

Trimming took 1 base from V and 3 from J; bases not matched to a gene: 9. The germline CDR1 and CDR2 sequences are DFQATT and SNEGSKA (reference sequence). This CDR3 region has 16 residues. This clonotype was obtained from a male patient aged 2 to 9 who had a stem cell transplant for acute lymphoblastic leukemia, so the T cells may come from the graft donor. The sample was PBMCs, mostly from graft donor cells, taken 360 days after TCRalphabeta/CD19-depleted stem cell transplant. The J gene is TRBJ2-7, the V gene TRBV20-1; 10 bases line up with TRBD1. CDR3 protein: CSARVGLDRGLYEQYF. Here the CDR3 DNA reads TGCAGTGCTAGAGTCGGTCTAGACAGGGGGCTCTACGAGCAGTACTTC.